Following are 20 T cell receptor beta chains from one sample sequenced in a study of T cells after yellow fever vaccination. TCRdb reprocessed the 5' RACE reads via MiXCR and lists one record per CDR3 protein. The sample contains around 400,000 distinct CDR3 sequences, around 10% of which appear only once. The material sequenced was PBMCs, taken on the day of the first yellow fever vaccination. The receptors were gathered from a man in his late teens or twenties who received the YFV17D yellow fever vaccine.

DNA for the CDR3: TGTGCCAGCAGCTTGTACGGCGGAGAGACCCAGTACTTC. It translates to CASSLYGGETQYF. The chain is built from TRBV5-4 and TRBJ2-5; D is ambiguous. CDR1 is SGHNT, CDR2 YYREEE, per germline (reference sequence). V dropped 1 base and J dropped 4 bases, with 8 bases sitting between them. This CDR3 comprises 13 residues.

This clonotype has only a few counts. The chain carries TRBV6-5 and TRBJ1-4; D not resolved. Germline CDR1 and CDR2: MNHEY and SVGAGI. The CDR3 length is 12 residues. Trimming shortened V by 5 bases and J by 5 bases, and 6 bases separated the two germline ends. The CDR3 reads CASSNLNEKLFF. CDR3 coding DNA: TGTGCCAGCAGTAATTTGAATGAAAAACTGTTTTTT.

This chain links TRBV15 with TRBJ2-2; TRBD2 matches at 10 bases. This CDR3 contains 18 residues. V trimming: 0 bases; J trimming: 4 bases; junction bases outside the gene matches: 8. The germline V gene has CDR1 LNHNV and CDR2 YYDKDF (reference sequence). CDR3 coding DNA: TGTGCCACCAGCAGAGACAAAGCGGGGGGGCGTATCACCGGGGAGCTGTTTTTT. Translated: CATSRDKAGGRITGELFF.

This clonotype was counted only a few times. The CDR3 DNA reads TGTGCCAGCGGATCGACAGGAGGAGGCACTGAAGCTTTCTTT. As protein: CASGSTGGGTEAFF. The chain employs TRBV6-2 or TRBV6-3 and TRBJ1-1; tentatively, D is TRBD1 (6 bases). This CDR3 is built from 14 residues. Per germline, CDR1 MNHEY and CDR2 SVGEGT. V was clipped by 8 bases and J by 4 bases, with 17 bases between them.

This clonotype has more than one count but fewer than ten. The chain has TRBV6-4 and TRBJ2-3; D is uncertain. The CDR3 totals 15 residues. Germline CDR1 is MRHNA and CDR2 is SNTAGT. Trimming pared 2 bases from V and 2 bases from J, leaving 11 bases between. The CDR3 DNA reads TGTGCCAGCAGTGACCGCGGCGTGGACACAGATACGCAGTATTTT. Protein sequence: CASSDRGVDTDTQYF.

The CDR3 DNA is TGCGCCAGCAGCCAAGTCATAGCGGGGGGGGCAGATACGCAGTATTTT. Its translation: CASSQVIAGGADTQYF. The chain carries TRBV4-1 and TRBJ2-3; 11 bases map to TRBD2. The germline V gene has CDR1 MGHRA and CDR2 YSYEKL. After removal of 1 base from V and 4 bases from J, the junction contained 4 bases not matched to a gene. CDR3 length: 16 residues.

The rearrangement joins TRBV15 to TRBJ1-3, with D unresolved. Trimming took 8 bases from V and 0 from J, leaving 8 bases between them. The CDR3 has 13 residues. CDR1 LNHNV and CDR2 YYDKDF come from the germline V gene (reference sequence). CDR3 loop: CATAVYSGNTIYF. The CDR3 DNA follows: TGTGCCACCGCAGTATACTCTGGAAACACCATATATTTT. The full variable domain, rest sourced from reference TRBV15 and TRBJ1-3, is DAMVIQNPRYQVTQFGKPVTLSCSQTLNHNVMYWYQQKSSQAPKLLFHYYDKDFNNEADTPDNFQSRRPNTSFCFLDIRSPGLGDTAMYLCATAVYSGNTIYFGEGSWLTVV.

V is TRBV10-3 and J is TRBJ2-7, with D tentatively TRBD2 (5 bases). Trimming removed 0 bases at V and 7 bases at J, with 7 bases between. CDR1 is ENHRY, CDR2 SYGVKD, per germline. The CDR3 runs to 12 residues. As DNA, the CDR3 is TGTGCCATCAGTGAGTCGACGGGAGAGCAGTACTTC. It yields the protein CAISESTGEQYF.

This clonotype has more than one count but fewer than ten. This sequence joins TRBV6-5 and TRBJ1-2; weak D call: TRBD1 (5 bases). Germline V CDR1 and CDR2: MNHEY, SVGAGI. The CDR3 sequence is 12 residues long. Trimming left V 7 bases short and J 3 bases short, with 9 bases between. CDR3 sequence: CASTPGYYGYTF. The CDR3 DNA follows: TGTGCCAGCACCCCAGGGTACTATGGCTACACCTTC.

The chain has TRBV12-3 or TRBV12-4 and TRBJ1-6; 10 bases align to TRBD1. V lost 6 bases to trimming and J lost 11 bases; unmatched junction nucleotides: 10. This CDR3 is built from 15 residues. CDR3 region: CASSPGGQGRTPLHF. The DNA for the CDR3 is TGTGCCAGCAGCCCCGGGGGACAGGGGAGGACACCCCTCCACTTT.

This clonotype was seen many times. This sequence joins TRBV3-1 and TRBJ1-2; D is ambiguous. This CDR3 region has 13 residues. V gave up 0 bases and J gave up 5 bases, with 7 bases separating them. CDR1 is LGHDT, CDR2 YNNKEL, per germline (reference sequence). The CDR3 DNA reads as TGTGCCAGCAGCCAAGATTACAGTTATGGCTACACCTTC. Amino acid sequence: CASSQDYSYGYTF.

In DNA, the CDR3 is TGTGCCAGCACCCCCCCGGGGGGCTACCAAGAGACCCAGTACTTC. Translated: CASTPPGGYQETQYF. The gene calls are TRBV6-1 and TRBJ2-5; D is possibly TRBD2 (7 bases). V was shortened by 7 bases and J by 0 bases, with 15 bases between the two germline ends. Germline CDR1 MNHNS, CDR2 SASEGT. CDR3 length equals 15 residues.

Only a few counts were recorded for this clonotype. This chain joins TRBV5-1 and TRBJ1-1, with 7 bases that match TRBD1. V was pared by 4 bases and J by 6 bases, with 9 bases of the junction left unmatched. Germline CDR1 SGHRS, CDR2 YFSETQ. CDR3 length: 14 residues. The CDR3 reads CASSDGQAGAEAFF. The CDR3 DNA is TGCGCCAGCAGCGACGGACAGGCTGGGGCTGAAGCTTTCTTT.

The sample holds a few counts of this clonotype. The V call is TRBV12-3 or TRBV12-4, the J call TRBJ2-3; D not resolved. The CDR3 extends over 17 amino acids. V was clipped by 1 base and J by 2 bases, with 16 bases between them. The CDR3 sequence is CASSLGPAVDNTDTQYF. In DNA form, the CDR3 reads TGTGCCAGCAGTTTAGGGCCAGCCGTTGATAACACAGATACGCAGTATTTT.

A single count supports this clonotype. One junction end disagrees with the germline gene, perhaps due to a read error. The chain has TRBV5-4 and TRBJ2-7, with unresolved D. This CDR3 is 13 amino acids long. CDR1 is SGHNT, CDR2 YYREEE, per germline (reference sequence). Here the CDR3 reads CASSFPESYEKYF. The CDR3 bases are TGTGCCAGCAGCTTCCCAGAGTCCTACGAGAAGTACTTC.

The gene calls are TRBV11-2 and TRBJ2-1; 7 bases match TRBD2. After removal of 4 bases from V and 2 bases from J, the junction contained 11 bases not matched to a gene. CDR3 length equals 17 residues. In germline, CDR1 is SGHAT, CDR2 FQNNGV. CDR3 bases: TGTGCCAGCAGCTCGCAAAAAGCGGGGACGACCTACAATGAGCAGTTCTTC. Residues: CASSSQKAGTTYNEQFF. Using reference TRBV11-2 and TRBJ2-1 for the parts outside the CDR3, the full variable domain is EAGVAQSPRYKIIEKRQSVAFWCNPISGHATLYWYQQILGQGPKLLIQFQNNGVVDDSQLPKDRFSAERLKGVDSTLKIQPAKLEDSAVYLCASSSQKAGTTYNEQFFGPGTRLTVL.

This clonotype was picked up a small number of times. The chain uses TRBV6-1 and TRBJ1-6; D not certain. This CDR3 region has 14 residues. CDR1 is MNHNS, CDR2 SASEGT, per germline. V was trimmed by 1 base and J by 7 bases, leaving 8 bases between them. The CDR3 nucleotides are TGTGCCAGCAGTGAAGATGGGGAAAATTCACCCCTCCACTTT. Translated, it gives CASSEDGENSPLHF.

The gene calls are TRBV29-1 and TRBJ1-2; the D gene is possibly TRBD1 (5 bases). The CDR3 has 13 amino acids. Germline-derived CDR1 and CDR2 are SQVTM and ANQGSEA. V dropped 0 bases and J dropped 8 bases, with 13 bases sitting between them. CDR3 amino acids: CSVEDQRGRGYTF. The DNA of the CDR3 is TGCAGCGTTGAAGATCAGAGGGGCCGGGGCTACACCTTC.

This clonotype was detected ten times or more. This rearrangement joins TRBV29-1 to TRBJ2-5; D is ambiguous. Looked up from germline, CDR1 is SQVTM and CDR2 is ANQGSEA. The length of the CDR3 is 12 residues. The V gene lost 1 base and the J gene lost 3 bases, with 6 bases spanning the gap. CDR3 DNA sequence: TGCAGCGTTGAAGTGGCAGAAGAGACCCAGTACTTC. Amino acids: CSVEVAEETQYF.

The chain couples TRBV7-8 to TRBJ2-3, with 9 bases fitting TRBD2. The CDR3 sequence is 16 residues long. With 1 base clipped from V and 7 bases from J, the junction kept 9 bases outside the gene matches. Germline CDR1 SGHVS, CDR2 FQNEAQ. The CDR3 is CASSLGLAGPGYTQYF. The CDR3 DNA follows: TGTGCCAGCAGCTTAGGTCTAGCGGGGCCAGGGTATACGCAGTATTTT.